A selection of T cell receptor beta chains follows, all from one sample in a study of brain T cells in children with intractable seizures. Method: immunoSEQ multiplex PCR; TCRdb's copy keeps in-frame clones and lacks some. Of approximately 110,000 clones in the sample, 94% are singletons; the top ten hold 3.5% to 4%. Sequenced material: peripheral blood, taken at surgery. The receptors originated from a boy in the first two years of life with hemimegalencephaly and intractable seizures. CDR3s include the opening cysteine and the closing phenylalanine or tryptophan. The D gene is left open where the match is weak.

v_gene	d_gene	j_gene	CDR3aa
TRBV28	-	TRBJ1-2	CASSLAQGDFNYGYTF
TRBV10-3	TRBD2	TRBJ2-2	CAITWTSGRANTGELFF
TRBV30	TRBD1	TRBJ2-7	CAWSVLKFGDRGTTYEQYF
TRBV10-2	-	TRBJ2-5	CASSLLWSETQYF
TRBV18	-	TRBJ2-1	CASSTLGQSGQFF
TRBV6-5	TRBD2	TRBJ2-3	CASSLSGSGTDTQYF
TRBV24-1	TRBD1	TRBJ2-3	CATSDLQGADTQYF
TRBV20-1	TRBD2	TRBJ2-1	CSASRSVAGYNEQFF
TRBV5-4	-	TRBJ1-2	CASSLKAGQGNYGYTF
TRBV5-5	-	TRBJ1-3	CASSLSPASSGNTIYF
TRBV7-7	-	TRBJ2-7	CASRPWWESNYEQYF
TRBV29-1	TRBD1	TRBJ1-5	CSVGDRFSNQPQHF
TRBV18	-	TRBJ2-2	CASSPLGEELFF
TRBV5-5	-	TRBJ2-2	CASSPPGWGQGGELFF
TRBV5-1	TRBD2	TRBJ2-7	CASSLRTLAGVPYEQYF
TRBV6-5	-	TRBJ1-1	CASRGEDTEAFF
TRBV23-1	-	TRBJ2-4	CASSPCDLINSKNIQYF
TRBV7-2	-	TRBJ2-5	CASSLGPAQETQYF
TRBV11-3	-	TRBJ2-4	CASGRTRNIQYF
TRBV30	-	TRBJ1-3	CAWSGGNTIYF
TRBV7-3	TRBD1	TRBJ2-7	CASSPAGTGGSYEQYF
TRBV12-3/TRBV12-4	-	TRBJ2-7	CASSTPARTSQYF
TRBV6-5	-	TRBJ2-7	CASNRPTPYEQYF
TRBV5-1	-	TRBJ1-2	CASSATLRAFYGYTF
TRBV11-2	TRBD2	TRBJ2-1	CASRQLAGAYNEQFF
TRBV29-1	-	TRBJ2-7	CSVGGGNEQYF
TRBV21-1	-	TRBJ1-5	CAGPSGEHF
TRBV7-2	-	TRBJ2-5	CASSFISREVGETQYF
TRBV5-6	-	TRBJ1-4	CASSDAPIATNEKLFF
TRBV28	-	TRBJ2-7	CASSSGMDEQYF
TRBV7-2	-	TRBJ2-7	CASSSSSYEQYF
TRBV3-1/TRBV3-2	TRBD2	TRBJ2-2	CASSRKLAGGPIANGGELFF
TRBV6-5	-	TRBJ2-4	CASSYAPRGTKNIQYF
TRBV3-1/TRBV3-2	-	TRBJ2-3	CASSHKAGGTDTQYF
TRBV4-2	TRBD2	TRBJ2-7	CASSRRLAGDGGPYEQYF
TRBV28	-	TRBJ1-2	CASSPFREVYGYTF
TRBV7-9	-	TRBJ1-2	CASSPLYGYTF
TRBV5-6	TRBD2	TRBJ2-1	CASSSGLAGYNEQFF
TRBV28	-	TRBJ1-6	CASSQQSYANSPLHF
TRBV28	-	TRBJ2-5	CASNGGRPQETQYF
TRBV21-1	-	TRBJ1-4	CASSSTQGGYEKLFF
TRBV19	-	TRBJ1-5	CASNPRGNQPQHF
TRBV4-3	TRBD2	TRBJ2-1	CASSQGIIAGGPVFFYNEQFF
TRBV28	TRBD2	TRBJ2-3	CASSLRLAVLQITQYF
TRBV19	TRBD2	TRBJ2-2	CASSIDGTSGSTGELFF
TRBV28	TRBD1	TRBJ2-7	CASSSPGGGEQYF
TRBV9	TRBD2	TRBJ2-4	CASSVEASGTKNIQYF
TRBV4-1	-	TRBJ2-7	CASSQEDGSIREQYF
TRBV11-2	-	TRBJ1-1	CASSSTRSRTPANTEAFF
TRBV14	TRBD2	TRBJ2-3	CASSQEVLWEGPTDTQYF